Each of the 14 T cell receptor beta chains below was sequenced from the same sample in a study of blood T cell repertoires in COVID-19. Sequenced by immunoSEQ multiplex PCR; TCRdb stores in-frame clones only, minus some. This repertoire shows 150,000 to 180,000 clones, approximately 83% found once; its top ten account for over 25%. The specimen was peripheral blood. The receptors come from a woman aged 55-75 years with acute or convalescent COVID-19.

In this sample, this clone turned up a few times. The CDR3 sequence: CAWGTGNSNQPQHF. The CDR3 DNA reads TGTGCCTGGGGGACAGGGAATAGCAATCAGCCCCAGCATTTT. The gene calls are TRBV30 and TRBJ1-5; 9 bases match TRBD1. V was clipped by 5 bases and J by 0 bases; unmatched bases: 2. The CDR3 is 14 residues long. CDR1 is GTSNPN, CDR2 SVGIG, per germline (reference sequence).

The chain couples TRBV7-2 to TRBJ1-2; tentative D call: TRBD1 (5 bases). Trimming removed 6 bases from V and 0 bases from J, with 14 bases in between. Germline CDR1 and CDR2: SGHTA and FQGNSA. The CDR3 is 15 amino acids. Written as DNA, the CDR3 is TGTGCCAGCAGTCCCGGGTGGGGGGCTAACTATGGCTACACCTTC. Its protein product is CASSPGWGANYGYTF. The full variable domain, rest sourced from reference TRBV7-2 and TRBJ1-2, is GAGVSQSPSNKVTEKGKDVELRCDPISGHTALYWYRQSLGQGLEFLIYFQGNSAPDKSGLPSDRFSAERTGGSVSTLTIQRTQQEDSAVYLCASSPGWGANYGYTFGSGTRLTVV.

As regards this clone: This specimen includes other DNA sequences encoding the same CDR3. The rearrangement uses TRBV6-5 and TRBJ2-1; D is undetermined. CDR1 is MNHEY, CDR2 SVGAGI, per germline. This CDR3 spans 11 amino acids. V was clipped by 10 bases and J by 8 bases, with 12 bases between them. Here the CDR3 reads CATLQRDEQFF. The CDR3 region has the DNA TGTGCCACCCTCCAGCGTGATGAGCAGTTCTTC.

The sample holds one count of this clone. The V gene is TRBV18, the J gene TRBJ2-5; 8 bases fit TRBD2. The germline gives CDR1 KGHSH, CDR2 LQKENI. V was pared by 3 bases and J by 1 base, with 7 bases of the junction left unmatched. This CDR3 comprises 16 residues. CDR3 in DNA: TGTGCCAGCTCACCCCCCGGCGGGGGGCCCCAAGAGACCCAGTACTTC. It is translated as CASSPPGGGPQETQYF. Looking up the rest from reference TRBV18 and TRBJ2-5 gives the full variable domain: NAGVMQNPRHLVRRRGQEARLRCSPMKGHSHVYWYRQLPEEGLKFMVYLQKENIIDESGMPKERFSAEFPKEGPSILRIQQVVRGDSAAYFCASSPPGGGPQETQYFGPGTRLLVL.

CDR3 sequence (DNA): TGTGCCAGCAGTCCGACAGGGGGCTCTGGTGGCTACACCTTC. It specifies CASSPTGGSGGYTF. The V gene is TRBV28, the J gene TRBJ1-2; the match to TRBD1 covers 10 bases. The CDR3 consists of 14 residues. Germline lookup yields CDR1 MDHEN and CDR2 SYDVKM. The V gene end was trimmed by 5 bases and the J gene end by 7 bases; junction bases not matched to a gene: 7.

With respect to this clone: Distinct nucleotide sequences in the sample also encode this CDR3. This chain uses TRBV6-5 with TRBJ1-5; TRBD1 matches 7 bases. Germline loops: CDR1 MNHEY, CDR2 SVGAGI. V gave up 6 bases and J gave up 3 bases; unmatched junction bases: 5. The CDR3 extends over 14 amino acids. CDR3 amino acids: CASRYTGDNQPQHF. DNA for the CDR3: TGTGCCAGCAGATATACAGGGGACAATCAGCCCCAGCATTTT.

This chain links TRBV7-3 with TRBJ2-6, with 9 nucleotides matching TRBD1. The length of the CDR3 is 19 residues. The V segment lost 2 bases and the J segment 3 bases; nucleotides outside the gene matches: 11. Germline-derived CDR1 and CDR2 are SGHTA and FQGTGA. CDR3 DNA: TGTGCCAGCAGCTTAGAGGGACAGGGTAATGGAGGTGGGGCCAACGTCCTGACTTTC. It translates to CASSLEGQGNGGGANVLTF. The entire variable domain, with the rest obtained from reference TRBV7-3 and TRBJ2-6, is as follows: GAGVSQTPSNKVTEKGKYVELRCDPISGHTALYWYRQSLGQGPEFLIYFQGTGAADDSGLPNDRFFAVRPEGSVSTLKIQRTERGDSAVYLCASSLEGQGNGGGANVLTFGAGSRLTVL.

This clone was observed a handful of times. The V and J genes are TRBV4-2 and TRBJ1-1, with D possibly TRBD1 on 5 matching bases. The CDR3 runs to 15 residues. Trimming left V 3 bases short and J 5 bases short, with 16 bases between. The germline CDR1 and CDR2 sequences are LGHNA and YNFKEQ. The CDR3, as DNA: TGTGCCAGCAGCCAGTCAATCCAGGGTGGGACTGAAGCTTTCTTT. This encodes CASSQSIQGGTEAFF.

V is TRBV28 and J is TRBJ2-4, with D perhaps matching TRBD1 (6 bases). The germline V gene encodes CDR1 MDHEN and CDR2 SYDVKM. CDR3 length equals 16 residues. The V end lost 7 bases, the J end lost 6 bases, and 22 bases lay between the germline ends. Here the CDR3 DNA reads TGTGCCAGCACCCCGGGTATCGCAGGGGAGAGAAACATTCAGTACTTC. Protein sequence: CASTPGIAGERNIQYF.

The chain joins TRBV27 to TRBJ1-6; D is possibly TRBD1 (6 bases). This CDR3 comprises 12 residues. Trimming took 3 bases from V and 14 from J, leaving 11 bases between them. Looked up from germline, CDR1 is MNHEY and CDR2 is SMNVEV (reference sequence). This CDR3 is CASSFRDKALHF. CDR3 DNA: TGTGCCAGCAGTTTTAGGGACAAAGCCCTCCACTTT.

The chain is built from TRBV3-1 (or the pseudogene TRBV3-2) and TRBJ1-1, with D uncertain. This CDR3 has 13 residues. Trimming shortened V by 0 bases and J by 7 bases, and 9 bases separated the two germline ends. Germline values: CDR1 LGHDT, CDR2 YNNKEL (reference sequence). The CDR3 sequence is CASSQDPRFEAFF. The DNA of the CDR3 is TGTGCCAGCAGCCAAGATCCCAGGTTTGAAGCTTTCTTT.

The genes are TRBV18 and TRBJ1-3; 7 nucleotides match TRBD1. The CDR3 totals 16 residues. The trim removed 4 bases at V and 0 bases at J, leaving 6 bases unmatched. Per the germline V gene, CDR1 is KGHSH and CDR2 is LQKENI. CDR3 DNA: TGTGCCAGCTCACTAGAGGACAGGTCCTCTGGAAACACCATATATTTT. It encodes CASSLEDRSSGNTIYF.

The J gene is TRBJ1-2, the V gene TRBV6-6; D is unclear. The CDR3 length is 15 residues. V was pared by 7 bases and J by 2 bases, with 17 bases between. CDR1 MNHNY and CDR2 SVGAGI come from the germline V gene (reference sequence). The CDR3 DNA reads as TGTGCCAGCACCCCATTCAGGAACGGCAACTATGGCTACACCTTC. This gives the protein CASTPFRNGNYGYTF.

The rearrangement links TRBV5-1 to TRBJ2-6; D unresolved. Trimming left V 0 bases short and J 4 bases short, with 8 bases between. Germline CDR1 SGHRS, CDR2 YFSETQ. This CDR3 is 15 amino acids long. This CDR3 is CASSLGALGANVLTF. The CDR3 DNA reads TGCGCCAGCAGCTTGGGGGCTCTGGGGGCCAACGTCCTGACTTTC. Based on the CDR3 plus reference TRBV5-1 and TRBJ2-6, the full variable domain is KAGVTQTPRYLIKTRGQQVTLSCSPISGHRSVSWYQQTPGQGLQFLFEYFSETQRNKGNFPGRFSGRQFSNSRSEMNVSTLELGDSALYLCASSLGALGANVLTFGAGSRLTVL.